The source of this T cell receptor (beta chain) is a study of T-cell reconstitution after alpha-beta-depleted transplantation in children. CDR1 is MNHEY, CDR2 SVGEGT, per germline. The CDR3 has 16 residues. V was cut by 4 bases and J by 3 bases, with 15 bases left in between. In this sample, this clonotype turned up many times. The TCRbeta library incorporated unique molecular identifiers. TCRdb processed the PCR reads anew with MiXCR; each CDR3 protein has one entry. The table records about 610,000 distinct CDR3 sequences, over 9.5% of them present only once. The chain has TRBV6-2 or TRBV6-3 and TRBJ2-2; D is perhaps TRBD2 (5 bases). This material consisted of PBMCs from the stem cell graft donor, taken from the stem cell graft. This sequence was found in a human donor who donated a stem cell graft to a child with acute myeloid leukemia. Here the CDR3 DNA reads TGTGCCAGCAGTTTGGCCGGCGGGCGCCACACCGGGGAGCTGTTTTTT. Its translation: CASSLAGGRHTGELFF.